The 21 T cell receptor beta chains listed next were all sequenced from one sample in a study of molecular identifiers for immune sequencing clone quantification. TCRdb re-called the PCR reads with MiXCR, one entry per CDR3 protein. The sample lists under 85,000 distinct CDR3 sequences; 15% to 20% were seen once. What was sequenced was naive CD8+ T cells from blood, with Jurkat cell RNA spiked in. As for subset: FACS-sorted CD8+CD4-CCR7+CD45RA+ naive T cells. Receptor source: a human donor in good health. Some libraries in this study had Jurkat cell RNA spiked in.

With respect to this clonotype: A read error may explain this, as a much larger clone is one base away. No conserved phenylalanine or tryptophan is present at the end of the CDR3, so a read error is the likely explanation. V and J are TRBV5-6 and TRBJ2-7; TRBD1 aligns across 7 bases. Trimming removed 4 bases from V and 3 bases from J; junction bases left unmatched: 7. Germline-derived CDR1 and CDR2 are SGHDT and YYEEEE. The CDR3 sequence is 14 residues long. The CDR3 coding sequence is TGTGCCAGCAGCGGGGGACAGCCTCGCTACGAGCAGTACTCC. Translated: CASSGGQPRYEQYS.

There are many counts of this clonotype. The chain has TRBV24-1 and TRBJ2-1, with 10 bases that match TRBD2. The CDR3 loop spans 16 amino acids. Germline V gene data show CDR1 as KGHDR and CDR2 as SFDVKD. Losses at the gene ends were 3 bases for V and 15 bases for J; bases not matched to a gene: 16. Written as DNA, the CDR3 is TGTGCCACCAGTGATCAAGGGATAGGGGTAGCGGGGGGTGTGTTCTTC. Translation gives CATSDQGIGVAGGVFF.

Of note for this clonotype: A single base separates this from a much larger clone, so it may be a read error. V usage is TRBV6-5 and J usage is TRBJ2-5; TRBD2 matches 13 bases. Germline V CDR1 and CDR2: MNHEY, SVGAGI. The CDR3 runs 20 residues. The CDR3 spells CASSYPRLAGGLSVGEAQYF. Written as DNA, the CDR3 is TGTGCCAGCAGTTATCCCAGACTAGCGGGAGGATTATCGGTTGGAGAGGCCCAGTACTTC.

Many counts were recorded for this clonotype. The chain carries TRBV7-6 and TRBJ2-3; D perhaps matches TRBD2 (6 bases). Germline CDR1 and CDR2: SGHVS and FNYEAQ. The V end was cut by 1 base, the J end by 5 bases, with 7 bases between. The CDR3 loop spans 13 amino acids. CDR3 coding DNA: TGTGCCAGCAGCTTAGGGGGGGAAGATACGCAGTATTTT. The encoded protein is CASSLGGEDTQYF. The full variable domain, with the rest looked up from reference TRBV7-6 and TRBJ2-3, is GAGVSQSPRYKVTKRGQDVALRCDPISGHVSLYWYRQALGQGPEFLTYFNYEAQQDKSGLPNDRFSAERPEGSISTLTIQRTEQRDSAMYRCASSLGGEDTQYFGPGTRLTVL.

Comment on this clonotype: A much larger clone is a single base away; this may be a read error. This chain connects TRBV29-1 to TRBJ2-7; possibly TRBD2 for D (6 bases). CDR3 length: 13 amino acids. Germline lookup yields CDR1 SQVTM and CDR2 ANQGSEA. The CDR3 coding sequence is TGCAGCGTGGCCGGCGGGGAGGCGCGCGAGCAGCACTTC. It specifies CSVAGGEAREQHF.

Many counts were recorded for this clonotype. The chain is built from TRBV7-9 and TRBJ1-1, with a possible D match to TRBD1 (6 bases). The CDR3 contains 16 residues. Trimming shortened V by 0 bases and J by 3 bases, and 14 bases separated the two germline ends. CDR1 and CDR2 from the germline V gene are SEHNR and FQNEAQ (reference sequence). The DNA for the CDR3 is TGTGCCAGCAGCTTAGCAGGACAGATTAGCCACACTGAAGCTTTCTTT. As protein: CASSLAGQISHTEAFF.

This clonotype was recorded at least ten times. The V gene is TRBV7-9, the J gene TRBJ2-1, with D possibly TRBD2 on 5 matching bases. The CDR3 runs 15 residues. Germline CDR1 reads SEHNR; CDR2 reads FQNEAQ (reference sequence). V was shortened by 4 bases and J by 6 bases, with 16 bases between the two germline ends. The CDR3 DNA sequence: TGTGCCAGCAGCTCCCGGGATGGATATGGCAATGAGCAGTTCTTC. Protein product: CASSSRDGYGNEQFF.

This clonotype showed up many times. The chain is built from TRBV20-1 and TRBJ2-7; TRBD2 agrees at 9 bases. The J segment lost 2 bases and the V segment lost 3 bases, leaving 14 bases of the junction unmatched. The length of the CDR3 is 17 residues. Germline V gene lookup returns CDR1 DFQATT and CDR2 SNEGSKA (reference sequence). The CDR3 nucleotides read TGCAGTGCTAGTTCCGCGGGGGGGGCCGGACCAGCCTACGAGCAGTACTTC. Protein sequence: CSASSAGGAGPAYEQYF.

In the case of this clonotype: Since a much larger clone is just one base distant, this may be a read error. The genes are TRBV24-1 and TRBJ2-2; D perhaps matches TRBD2 (6 bases). From germline, CDR1 is KGHDR and CDR2 SFDVKD. The CDR3 runs 13 residues. The CDR3 DNA follows: TGTGCCGCCAGTCCAGGAGGGACCGGGGAGCTGTTTTTT. Translation: CAASPGGTGELFF.

In this sample, this clonotype turned up a few times. A single base separates this from a much larger clone, so it may be a read error. The chain links TRBV10-2 to TRBJ2-7; TRBD1 matches 7 bases. The CDR3 runs to 12 residues. Per germline, CDR1 WSHSY and CDR2 SAAADI. J was trimmed by 4 bases and V by 8 bases; bases with no gene match: 5. This CDR3 is CASAGTAYEQYF. Here the CDR3 DNA reads TGCGCCAGCGCCGGGACAGCTTACGAGCAGTACTTC.

This clonotype was seen a few times. V is TRBV12-3 or TRBV12-4 and J is TRBJ2-1; TRBD2 matches at 10 bases. CDR3 length equals 16 residues. With V trimmed by 3 bases and J by 5 bases, 7 bases remained unmatched. CDR3 in DNA: TGTGCCAGCAGTTTCCCACTAGCGGGACTTAACAATGAGCAGTTCTTC. Translated: CASSFPLAGLNNEQFF.

Of note for this clonotype: A much larger clone lies a single base off, so this may be a read error. The V call is TRBV19, the J call TRBJ1-1; D gene uncertain. The V end lost 7 bases, the J end lost 7 bases, and 16 bases lay between the germline ends. Germline CDR1 reads LNHDA; CDR2 reads SQIVND (reference sequence). The CDR3 runs to 13 residues. CDR3 bases: TGTGCCAGTAATATTGCAGGCGGGATTGAAGCTTTCTTT. Protein: CASNIAGGIEAFF.

CDR3: CASSSPGGSYNSPLHF. The DNA of the CDR3 is TGTGCCAGCAGTTCACCCGGGGGCTCCTATAATTCACCCCTCCACTTT. The V call is TRBV28, the J call TRBJ1-6; TRBD1 is a possible D gene (5 bases). The CDR3 totals 16 residues. Between the trimmed V and J ends, which lost 4 bases and 0 bases, there was a span of 10 bases. Germline CDR1 is MDHEN and CDR2 is SYDVKM.

The V call is TRBV7-8, the J call TRBJ1-2; 11 bases are shared with TRBD1. V was pared by 5 bases and J by 3 bases, with 5 bases of the junction left unmatched. The CDR3 loop spans 15 amino acids. From germline, CDR1 is SGHVS and CDR2 FQNEAQ. The CDR3 region is CASSPGTGGDYGYTF. CDR3 nucleotides: TGTGCCAGCAGCCCAGGGACAGGGGGGGACTATGGCTACACCTTC.

This clonotype was observed at least ten times. The genes are TRBV20-1 and TRBJ2-5; D might be TRBD1 (5 bases). Germline CDR1 and CDR2: DFQATT and SNEGSKA (reference sequence). V was shortened by 6 bases and J by 5 bases, with 16 bases between the two germline ends. The CDR3 totals 13 residues. The chain's CDR3 is CSAIDDSKETQYF. The CDR3 DNA reads TGCAGTGCCATAGATGACAGTAAGGAGACCCAGTACTTC.

Details on this clonotype: One end of the junction fails to match germline, which may point to a read error. The chain has TRBV7-9 and TRBJ2-7; D uncertain. Germline CDR1 is SEHNR and CDR2 is FQNEAQ (reference sequence). The CDR3 loop spans 16 amino acids. CDR3 region: CASSLDYATLVYEQDF. DNA of the CDR3: TGTGCCAGCAGCTTAGATTATGCTACGTTAGTTTACGAGCAGGACTTC.

This clonotype has a count of ten or more. This sequence joins TRBV7-9 and TRBJ2-1, with D perhaps TRBD2 (6 bases). The CDR3 loop spans 22 amino acids. The germline V gene has CDR1 SEHNR and CDR2 FQNEAQ (reference sequence). V was clipped by 5 bases and J by 6 bases, with 38 bases between them. CDR3 coding DNA: TGTGCCAGCAGCCTCACCAAATATACCGGGACTGGTGGTGGGCCGCAGGTCAATGAGCAGTTCTTC. This encodes CASSLTKYTGTGGGPQVNEQFF.

This clonotype was detected ten times or more. The V and J genes are TRBV6-2 or TRBV6-3 and TRBJ1-5; D possibly corresponds to TRBD1 (6 bases). The CDR3 contains 13 residues. The germline gives CDR1 MNHEY, CDR2 SVGEGT. V was shortened by 5 bases and J by 6 bases, with 11 bases between the two germline ends. CDR3 region: CASSTGGGQPQHF. The CDR3 DNA follows: TGTGCCAGCAGTACCGGGGGCGGTCAGCCCCAGCATTTT.

This clonotype has a count of ten or more. The genes are TRBV2 and TRBJ2-7; D is possibly TRBD2 (6 bases). The CDR3 extends over 16 amino acids. Trimming took off 6 bases at V and 0 bases at J, with 18 bases between the two ends. CDR1 is SNHLY, CDR2 FYNNEI, per germline. The CDR3 protein is CASRPTGGVLSYEQYF. Written as DNA, the CDR3 is TGTGCCAGCAGGCCCACCGGGGGTGTGCTCTCCTACGAGCAGTACTTC.

This clonotype was counted at least ten times. V and J are TRBV20-1 and TRBJ2-3; D is ambiguous. V lost 2 bases, J lost 0 bases, and 18 bases lay in between. The CDR3 extends over 17 amino acids. The germline gives CDR1 DFQATT, CDR2 SNEGSKA (reference sequence). The CDR3 protein is CSARYSPASRSTDTQYF. For the CDR3, the DNA is TGCAGTGCTAGATACTCCCCTGCCTCACGAAGCACAGATACGCAGTATTTT.

This clonotype was counted between two and nine times. The genes are TRBV12-3 or TRBV12-4 and TRBJ2-1, with D tentatively TRBD1 or TRBD2 (5 bases each). The CDR3 contains 16 residues. Trimming shortened V by 5 bases and J by 3 bases, and 17 bases separated the two germline ends. As DNA, the CDR3 is TGTGCCAGCAGTCGCGACATTGAGGGGTTCTACAATGAGCAGTTCTTC. Protein product: CASSRDIEGFYNEQFF.